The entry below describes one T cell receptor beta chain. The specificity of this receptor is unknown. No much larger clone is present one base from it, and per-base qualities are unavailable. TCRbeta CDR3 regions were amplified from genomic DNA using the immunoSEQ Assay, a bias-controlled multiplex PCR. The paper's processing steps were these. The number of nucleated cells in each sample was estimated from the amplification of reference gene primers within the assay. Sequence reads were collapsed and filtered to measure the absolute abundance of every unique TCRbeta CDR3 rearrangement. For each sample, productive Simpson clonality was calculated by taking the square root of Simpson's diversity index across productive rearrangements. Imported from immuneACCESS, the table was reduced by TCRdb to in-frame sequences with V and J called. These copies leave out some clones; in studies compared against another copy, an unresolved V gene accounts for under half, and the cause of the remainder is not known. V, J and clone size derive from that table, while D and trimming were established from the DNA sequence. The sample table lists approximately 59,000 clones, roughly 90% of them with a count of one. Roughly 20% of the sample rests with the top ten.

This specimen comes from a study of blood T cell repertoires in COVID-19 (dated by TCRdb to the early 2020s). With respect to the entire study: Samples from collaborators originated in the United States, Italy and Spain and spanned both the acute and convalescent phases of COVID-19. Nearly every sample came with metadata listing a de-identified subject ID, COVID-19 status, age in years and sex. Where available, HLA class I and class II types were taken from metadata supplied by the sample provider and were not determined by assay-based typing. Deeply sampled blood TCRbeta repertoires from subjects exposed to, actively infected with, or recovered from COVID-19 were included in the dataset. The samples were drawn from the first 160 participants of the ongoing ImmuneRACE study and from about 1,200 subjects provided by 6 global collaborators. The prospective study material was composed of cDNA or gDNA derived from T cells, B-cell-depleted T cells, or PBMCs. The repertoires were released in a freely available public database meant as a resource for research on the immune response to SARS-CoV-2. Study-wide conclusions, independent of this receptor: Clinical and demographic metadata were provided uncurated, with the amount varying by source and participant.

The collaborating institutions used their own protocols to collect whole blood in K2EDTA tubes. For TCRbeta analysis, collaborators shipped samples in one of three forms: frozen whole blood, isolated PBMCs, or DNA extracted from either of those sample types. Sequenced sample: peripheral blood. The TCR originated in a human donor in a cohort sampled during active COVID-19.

CDR3 loop: CASSPARGYYTF. In nucleotide form, the sequence is TGTGCCAGCAGCCCAGCCAGAGGATACTACACCTTC. The receptor chain draws on TRBV5-4 and TRBJ1-2, with the D gene call left open. Trimming removed 4 bases from V and 10 bases from J, leaving 14 bases between the germline ends. The germline V gene (reference sequence) yields SGHNT for CDR1 and YYREEE for CDR2. Reading from cysteine to phenylalanine, the CDR3 counts 12 amino acids. The CDR3 DNA has 36 bases and is translated from base 1.